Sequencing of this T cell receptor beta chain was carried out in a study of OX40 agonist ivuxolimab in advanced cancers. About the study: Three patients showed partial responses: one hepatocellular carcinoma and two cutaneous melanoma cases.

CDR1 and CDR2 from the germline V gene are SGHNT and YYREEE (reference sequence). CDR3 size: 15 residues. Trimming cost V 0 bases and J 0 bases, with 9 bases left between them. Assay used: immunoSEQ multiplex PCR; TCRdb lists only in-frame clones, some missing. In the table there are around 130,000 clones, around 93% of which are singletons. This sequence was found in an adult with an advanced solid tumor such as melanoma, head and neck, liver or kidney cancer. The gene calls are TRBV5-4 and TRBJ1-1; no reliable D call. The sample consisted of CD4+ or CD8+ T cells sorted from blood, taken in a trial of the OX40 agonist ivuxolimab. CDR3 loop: CASSLERALNTEAFF. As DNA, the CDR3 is TGTGCCAGCAGCTTGGAAAGGGCCTTGAACACTGAAGCTTTCTTT.